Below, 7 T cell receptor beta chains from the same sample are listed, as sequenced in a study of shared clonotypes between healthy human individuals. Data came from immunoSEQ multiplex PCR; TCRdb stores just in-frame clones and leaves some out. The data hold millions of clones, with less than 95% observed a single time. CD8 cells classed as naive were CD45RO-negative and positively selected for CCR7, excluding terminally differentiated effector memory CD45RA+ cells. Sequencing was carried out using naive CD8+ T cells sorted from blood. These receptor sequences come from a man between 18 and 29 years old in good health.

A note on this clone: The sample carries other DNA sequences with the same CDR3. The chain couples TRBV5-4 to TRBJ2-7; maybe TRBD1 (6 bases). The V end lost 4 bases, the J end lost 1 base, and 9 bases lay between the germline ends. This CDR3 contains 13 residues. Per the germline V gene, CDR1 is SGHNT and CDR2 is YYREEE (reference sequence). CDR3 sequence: CASSPGQSYEQYF. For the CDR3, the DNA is TGTGCCAGCAGCCCGGGACAATCCTACGAGCAGTACTTC. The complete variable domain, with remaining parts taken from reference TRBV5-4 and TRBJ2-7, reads ETGVTQSPTHLIKTRGQQVTLRCSSQSGHNTVSWYQQALGQGPQFIFQYYREEENGRGNFPPRFSGLQFPNYSSELNVNALELDDSALYLCASSPGQSYEQYFGPGTRLTVT.

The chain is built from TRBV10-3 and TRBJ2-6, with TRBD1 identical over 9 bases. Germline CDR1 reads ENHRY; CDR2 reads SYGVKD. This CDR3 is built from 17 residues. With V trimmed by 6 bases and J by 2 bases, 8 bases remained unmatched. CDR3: CAISQDRGRTGANVLTF. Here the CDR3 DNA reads TGTGCCATCAGCCAGGACAGGGGAAGGACTGGGGCCAACGTCCTGACTTTC.

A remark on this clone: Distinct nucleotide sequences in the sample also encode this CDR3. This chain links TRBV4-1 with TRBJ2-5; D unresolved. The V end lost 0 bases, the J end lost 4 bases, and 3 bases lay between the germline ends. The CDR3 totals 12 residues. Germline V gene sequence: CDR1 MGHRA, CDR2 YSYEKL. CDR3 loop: CASSQDLETQYF. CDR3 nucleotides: TGCGCCAGCAGCCAAGATTTAGAGACCCAGTACTTC.

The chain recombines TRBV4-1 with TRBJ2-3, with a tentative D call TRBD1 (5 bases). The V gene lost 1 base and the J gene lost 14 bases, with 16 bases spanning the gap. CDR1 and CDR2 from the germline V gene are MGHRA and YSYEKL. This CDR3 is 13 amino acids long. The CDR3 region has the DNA TGCGCCAGCAGCCAAGGTTCGACAGCTTATCGGTATTTT. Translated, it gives CASSQGSTAYRYF.

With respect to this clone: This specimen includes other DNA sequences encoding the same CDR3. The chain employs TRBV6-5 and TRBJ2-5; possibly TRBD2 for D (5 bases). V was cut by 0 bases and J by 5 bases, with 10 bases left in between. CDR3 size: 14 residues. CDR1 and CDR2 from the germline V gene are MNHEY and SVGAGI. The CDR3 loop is CASSYSEGPETQYF. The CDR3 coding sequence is TGTGCCAGCAGTTACTCCGAGGGCCCGGAGACCCAGTACTTC.

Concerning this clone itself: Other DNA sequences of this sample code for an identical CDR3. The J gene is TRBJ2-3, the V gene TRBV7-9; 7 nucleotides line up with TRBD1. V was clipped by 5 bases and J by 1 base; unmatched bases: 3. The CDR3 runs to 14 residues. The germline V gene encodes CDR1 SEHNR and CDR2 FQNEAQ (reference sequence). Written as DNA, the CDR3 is TGTGCCAGCAGCCTAGGACAGGGCACAGATACGCAGTATTTT. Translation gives CASSLGQGTDTQYF.

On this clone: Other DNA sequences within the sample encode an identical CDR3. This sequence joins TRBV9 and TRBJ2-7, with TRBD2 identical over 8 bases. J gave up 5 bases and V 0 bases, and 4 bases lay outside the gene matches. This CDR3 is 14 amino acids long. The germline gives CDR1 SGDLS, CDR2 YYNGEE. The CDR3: CASSVVGTSDEQYF. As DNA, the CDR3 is TGTGCCAGCAGCGTAGTAGGGACTAGTGACGAGCAGTACTTC.